The 6 T cell receptor beta chains listed next were all sequenced from one sample in a study of cytomegalovirus exposure and HLA in healthy donors. The primer mix had 60 Vbeta and 13 Jbeta primers. TCRdb's copy holds only in-frame clones and misses some; the assay was immunoSEQ multiplex PCR. In the table there are about 180,000 clones, around 77% of which are singletons. The sample was PBMCs. These receptors originate from a man between 60 and 75 years old in good health and CMV-seronegative.

Note on this clone: Other DNA sequences in the same sample also yield this CDR3. The genes are TRBV5-1 and TRBJ1-1, with 8 bases aligning to TRBD1. V gave up 3 bases and J gave up 2 bases; unmatched junction bases: 6. This CDR3 region has 15 residues. In germline, CDR1 is SGHRS, CDR2 YFSETQ. The CDR3 here is CASSSQTGGNTEAFF. The CDR3 region has the DNA TGCGCCAGCAGCTCCCAAACAGGGGGTAACACTGAAGCTTTCTTT.

The chain is built from TRBV7-8 and TRBJ2-7; 8 positions agree with TRBD1. Germline V CDR1 and CDR2: SGHVS, FQNEAQ. V lost 5 bases, J lost 0 bases, and 12 bases stayed unmatched. The CDR3 sequence is 17 residues long. The CDR3 here is CASSEGATGDSSYEQYF. CDR3 nucleotides: TGTGCCAGCAGCGAAGGGGCGACAGGGGACAGCTCCTACGAGCAGTACTTC.

This chain joins TRBV5-1 and TRBJ2-3; no definite D call. The CDR3 covers 16 residues. Deletions cut 0 bases from V and 0 bases from J, with 11 bases between. Germline V gives CDR1 SGHRS, CDR2 YFSETQ. CDR3 in amino acids: CASSLEGATSTDTQYF. For the CDR3, the DNA is TGCGCCAGCAGCTTGGAAGGAGCTACTAGCACAGATACGCAGTATTTT.

The chain links TRBV11-2 to TRBJ1-1, with TRBD1 matching over 7 bases. J was trimmed by 6 bases and V by 1 base; bases with no gene match: 8. The germline gives CDR1 SGHAT, CDR2 FQNNGV. This CDR3 comprises 15 residues. The CDR3 DNA reads as TGTGCCAGCAGCTTAGTTGGCAGGGGGTTCTCTGAAGCTTTCTTT. Translating gives CASSLVGRGFSEAFF.

This sequence joins TRBV10-3 and TRBJ1-1; D not resolved. The V end was cut by 3 bases, the J end by 2 bases, with 7 bases between. This CDR3 has 13 residues. CDR1 and CDR2 from the germline V gene are ENHRY and SYGVKD. The CDR3 DNA reads TGTGCCATCAGTGACGGGTACAACACTGAAGCTTTCTTT. Translated: CAISDGYNTEAFF.

The CDR3 DNA reads TGTGCCAGCAGCTTCTGGTCGGGCACAGATACGCAGTATTTT. Translated: CASSFWSGTDTQYF. This chain links TRBV5-4 with TRBJ2-3; D gene uncertain. Germline-derived CDR1 and CDR2 are SGHNT and YYREEE (reference sequence). This CDR3 region has 14 residues. Trimming removed 2 bases at V and 1 base at J, with 8 bases between.